This TCR beta chain came from a study of blood T cell repertoires in COVID-19 (dated by TCRdb to the early 2020s). With regard to the full study: Collaborator samples came from the United States, Italy and Spain and covered acute and convalescent phases of COVID-19. The material from the prospective study consisted of cDNA or gDNA derived from T cells, B-cell-depleted T cells, or PBMCs. Deeply sampled blood TCRbeta repertoires from subjects exposed to, actively infected with, or recovered from COVID-19 were included in the dataset. The repertoires were released in a freely available public database meant as a resource for research on the immune response to SARS-CoV-2. The samples were drawn from two sources: the first 160 participants of the ongoing ImmuneRACE study, and some 1,300 subjects contributed by 6 global collaborators. Sample metadata almost always included a de-identified subject ID, COVID-19 status, age in years and sex. Where available, HLA class I and class II types were taken from metadata supplied by the sample provider and were not determined by assay-based typing. Study-level results and caveats: The quantity of clinical and demographic metadata differed by source and by participant and was supplied without curation.

With regard to this clone: Its cognate antigen has yet to be identified. Per-base quality was not reported, and no clone a single base away is much larger than it.

V loses 6 bases, J loses 0 bases, and the germline ends lie 21 bases apart. CDR1 and CDR2 are drawn from the germline V gene: MDHEN, SYDVKM. Including the terminal cysteine and phenylalanine, the CDR3 comprises 18 residues. Only the CDR3 DNA is retained, 54 bases long and in frame from the first base. In Seattle, one collaborating source enrolled patients while the infection was active and tracked those patients longitudinally over the course of disease. Each collaborating institution followed its own protocols to collect whole blood in K2EDTA tubes. For TCRbeta analysis, collaborator samples were shipped as frozen whole blood, as isolated PBMCs, or as DNA extracted from either sample type. TCRbeta CDR3 regions were amplified from genomic DNA by means of the immunoSEQ Assay, a bias-controlled multiplex PCR. The paper's data handling went like this. The number of nucleated cells in each sample was estimated from the amplification of reference gene primers within the assay. To quantify the absolute abundance of each unique TCRbeta CDR3 rearrangement, sequence reads were collapsed and filtered. For each sample, productive Simpson clonality was calculated as the square root of Simpson's diversity index over productive rearrangements. Imported from immuneACCESS, the table was reduced by TCRdb to in-frame sequences with V and J called. These copies leave out some clones; in studies compared against another copy, an unresolved V gene accounts for under half, and the cause of the remainder is not known. The V and J calls and clone size come from that table; D and trimming were worked out from the DNA. This sample has about 190,000 clones in its table, and 85% to 90% of those were observed once. Jointly, the top ten make up around 13% of the sample.

The sample comprised peripheral blood. The source of this sequence is a woman aged 70-85 years with COVID-19, enrolled during active disease. The chain is encoded by TRBV28 joined to TRBJ1-5; TRBD1 is a possible D gene, resting on 5 matching bases. The CDR3 region has the sequence CASSRWVWQGYSNQPQHF. At the DNA level, the sequence is TGTGCCAGCAGCCGATGGGTATGGCAGGGATATAGCAATCAGCCCCAGCATTTT. Reference TRBV28 and TRBJ1-5 genes cover what lies past the CDR3, so the full variable domain is DVKVTQSSRYLVKRTGEKVFLECVQDMDHENMFWYRQDPGLGLRLIYFSYDVKMKEKGDIPEGYSVSREKKERFSLILESASTNQTSMYLCASSRWVWQGYSNQPQHFGDGTRLSIL.